Presented here are 28 T cell receptor beta chains from one specimen sequenced in a study. The assay was immunoSEQ multiplex PCR, and TCRdb's table has in-frame clones only and misses some. The repertoire includes 40,000 to 55,000 clones, over 85% of them detected once, and around 10% sits in the top ten. Sequenced material: PBMCs. The receptors were gathered from a man aged 40-49 years with rheumatoid arthritis.

The CDR3 coding sequence is TGTGCCAGCAGCCGGGACAGTAATTCACCCCTCCACTTT. Its translation: CASSRDSNSPLHF. The chain combines TRBV2 with TRBJ1-6; 7 bases line up with TRBD1. The CDR3 contains 13 residues. V lost 6 bases and J lost 6; bases outside the gene matches: 2. Germline CDR1 SNHLY, CDR2 FYNNEI.

This clone was found a few times. The J gene is TRBJ1-6, the V gene TRBV30; 9 bases are a match to TRBD1. With V trimmed by 3 bases and J by 0 bases, 3 bases remained unmatched. The germline CDR1 and CDR2 sequences are GTSNPN and SVGIG (reference sequence). CDR3 length equals 16 residues. The CDR3 nucleotides read TGTGCCTGGAGCACAGGGGGCAGCTCCTATAATTCACCCCTCCACTTT. Amino acids: CAWSTGGSSYNSPLHF.

The CDR3 bases are TGTGCCAGCAGCCAACGGGGCGCAGGGGATGAAGCTTTCTTT. Its protein product is CASSQRGAGDEAFF. The chain recombines TRBV3-1 (or the pseudogene TRBV3-2) with TRBJ1-1; possible D gene TRBD1, 6 bases. The germline gives CDR1 LGHDT, CDR2 YNNKEL (reference sequence). The CDR3 spans 14 residues. V shed 2 bases and J shed 7 bases, with 14 bases lying between them.

The chain couples TRBV19 to TRBJ1-1; TRBD1 matches at 11 bases. Per the germline V gene, CDR1 is LNHDA and CDR2 is SQIVND (reference sequence). CDR3 length: 13 amino acids. Trimming took 5 bases from V and 9 from J; bases not matched to a gene: 5. The CDR3 nucleotides are TGTGCCAGTAGTGCCGGGACAGGGGGGAAAGCTTTCTTT. It yields the protein CASSAGTGGKAFF. The whole variable domain, filled in from reference TRBV19 and TRBJ1-1, reads DGGITQSPKYLFRKEGQNVTLSCEQNLNHDAMYWYRQDPGQGLRLIYYSQIVNDFQKGDIAEGYSVSREKKESFPLTVTSAQKNPTAFYLCASSAGTGGKAFFGQGTRLTVV.

This chain joins TRBV5-4 and TRBJ2-7; 10 bases match TRBD1. Germline-derived CDR1 and CDR2 are SGHNT and YYREEE (reference sequence). V lost 3 bases, J lost 3 bases, and 3 bases stayed unmatched. The CDR3 length is 14 residues. The chain's CDR3 is CASSSRDRGYEQYF. CDR3 bases: TGTGCCAGCAGCTCGCGGGACAGGGGCTACGAGCAGTACTTC.

CDR3 sequence: CASSRTGGNTGELFF. CDR3 nucleotide sequence: TGTGCCAGCAGCCGGACAGGGGGCAACACCGGGGAGCTGTTTTTT. The chain uses TRBV5-8 and TRBJ2-2; 11 bases are a match to TRBD1. Trimming cost V 4 bases and J 2 bases; bases outside gene matches: 1. Germline V CDR1 and CDR2: SGHTS, YDEGEE. The CDR3 contains 15 residues.

This chain links TRBV7-6 with TRBJ1-2; no clear D. The CDR3 has 12 amino acids. CDR1 and CDR2 from the germline V gene are SGHVS and FNYEAQ. The CDR3 sequence is CAIRAANYGYTF. The CDR3 DNA reads as TGTGCGATACGGGCGGCCAACTATGGCTACACCTTC.

This clone was counted only a few times. This chain joins TRBV27 and TRBJ1-5; 7 bases line up with TRBD1. CDR1 is MNHEY and CDR2 is SMNVEV in the germline V gene (reference sequence). J gave up 4 bases and V 5 bases, and 5 bases lay outside the gene matches. There are 14 residues in the CDR3. DNA of the CDR3: TGTGCCAGCAGTCCCCGACAGGGTAATCAGCCCCAGCATTTT. Its protein is CASSPRQGNQPQHF.

V and J are TRBV14 and TRBJ2-7; 7 bases align to TRBD1. The junction had 1 base not matched to a gene; V was cut back by 5 bases and J by 0 bases. The CDR3 is 13 residues long. Germline V gene data show CDR1 as SGHDN and CDR2 as FVKESK. The CDR3 DNA is TGTGCCAGCAGCTGGGACAGCTCCTACGAGCAGTACTTC. This gives the protein CASSWDSSYEQYF.

As DNA, the CDR3 is TGTGCCAGCAGTTTCGGGACATATAATGAAAAACTGTTTTTT. It encodes CASSFGTYNEKLFF. The genes are TRBV28 and TRBJ1-4; D possibly corresponds to TRBD1 (6 bases). V gave up 3 bases and J gave up 4 bases, with 9 bases separating them. The CDR3 is 14 residues long. Germline lookup yields CDR1 MDHEN and CDR2 SYDVKM.

The J gene is TRBJ2-3, the V gene TRBV7-9; TRBD2 is a possible D gene (6 bases). The CDR3 sequence is 15 residues long. The germline V gene encodes CDR1 SEHNR and CDR2 FQNEAQ (reference sequence). The V gene lost 5 bases and the J gene lost 3 bases, with 15 bases spanning the gap. CDR3 bases: TGTGCCAGCAGCCCTCCCGGGGGTTCAACAGATACGCAGTATTTT. The encoded protein is CASSPPGGSTDTQYF.

The chain couples TRBV27 to TRBJ2-1; 15 bases map to TRBD2. Germline V gene sequence: CDR1 MNHEY, CDR2 SMNVEV (reference sequence). CDR3 length: 15 amino acids. V was clipped by 5 bases and J by 8 bases; unmatched bases: 4. CDR3 sequence: CASSPGTSGRHEQFF. DNA for the CDR3: TGTGCCAGCAGTCCCGGGACTAGCGGGAGGCATGAGCAGTTCTTC.

The rearrangement links TRBV11-2 to TRBJ2-5, with no clear D. The germline gives CDR1 SGHAT, CDR2 FQNNGV. V was clipped by 2 bases and J by 3 bases, with 13 bases between them. The CDR3 runs to 15 residues. The CDR3 is CASSLSPLSKETQYF. The CDR3 DNA is TGTGCCAGCAGCTTATCCCCCCTTAGTAAAGAGACCCAGTACTTC.

This chain links TRBV5-4 with TRBJ2-7, with D possibly matching TRBD1 (6 bases). Per the germline V gene, CDR1 is SGHNT and CDR2 is YYREEE (reference sequence). The V gene lost 4 bases and the J gene lost 1 base, with 18 bases spanning the gap. The CDR3 length is 16 residues. CDR3 region: CASSRGGTGQSYEQYF. CDR3 in DNA: TGTGCCAGCAGCCGTGGGGGAACAGGGCAATCCTACGAGCAGTACTTC.

This chain links TRBV19 with TRBJ1-5; 7 bases map to TRBD1. Unmatched junction bases numbered 8, after V lost 10 bases and J lost 5 bases. This CDR3 contains 13 residues. CDR1 and CDR2 from the germline V gene are LNHDA and SQIVND (reference sequence). The CDR3 region is CATSHQGDQPQHF. CDR3 nucleotides: TGTGCCACCTCCCACCAGGGGGATCAGCCCCAGCATTTT.

The chain couples TRBV14 to TRBJ2-3; no firm D call. V gave up 3 bases and J gave up 6 bases, with 19 bases separating them. Germline-derived CDR1 and CDR2 are SGHDN and FVKESK. This CDR3 comprises 16 residues. CDR3: CASSHHGAVVGDTQYF. CDR3 DNA: TGTGCCAGCAGCCATCATGGCGCGGTCGTCGGGGATACGCAGTATTTT.

This rearrangement joins TRBV2 to TRBJ2-5, with a weak D call TRBD2 (7 bases). CDR3 length: 15 amino acids. Germline V gene data show CDR1 as SNHLY and CDR2 as FYNNEI. Trimming stripped 4 bases from V and 2 bases from J, with 14 bases between. As DNA, the CDR3 is TGTGCCAGCAGTGGCCGGGGGGCAGGGCAAGAGACCCAGTACTTC. This encodes CASSGRGAGQETQYF.

V usage is TRBV14 and J usage is TRBJ2-3; 7 nucleotides line up with TRBD2. After removal of 2 bases from V and 1 base from J, the junction contained 6 bases not matched to a gene. The CDR3 runs to 16 residues. CDR1 is SGHDN, CDR2 FVKESK, per germline. The CDR3 nucleotides read TGTGCCAGCAGCCAACATCGGGGGAGGGGCACAGATACGCAGTATTTT. Its translation is CASSQHRGRGTDTQYF.

The chain is built from TRBV28 and TRBJ2-7; D is possibly TRBD1 (5 bases). V lost 5 bases to trimming and J lost 7 bases, with 24 bases between them. This CDR3 contains 16 residues. The V gene's germline CDR1 is MDHEN and CDR2 SYDVKM. This chain's CDR3 is CASSPPSQGGVGEQYF. In DNA, the CDR3 is TGTGCCAGCAGTCCCCCTTCGCAGGGCGGCGTTGGGGAGCAGTACTTC.

Written as DNA, the CDR3 is TGCAGCGTTGAGGACAGGGGATTGACCGGGGAGCTGTTTTTT. Amino acids: CSVEDRGLTGELFF. The rearrangement links TRBV29-1 to TRBJ2-2; 9 bases map to TRBD1. The CDR3 totals 14 residues. The V and J ends lost 3 bases and 5 bases, in that order; junction bases with no gene match: 4. Germline-derived CDR1 and CDR2 are SQVTM and ANQGSEA.

The rearrangement links TRBV6-5 to TRBJ2-7; 9 bases are a match to TRBD2. Germline assignment: CDR1 MNHEY and CDR2 SVGAGI. The CDR3 spans 14 residues. J lost 5 bases, V lost 8 bases, and 10 bases had no gene match. The CDR3 DNA is TGTGCCAGCTGGCTTCAGCGGGAGGCCCACGAGCAGTACTTC. Translated, it gives CASWLQREAHEQYF.

This chain links TRBV7-6 with TRBJ1-5; possible D gene TRBD1, 5 bases. The CDR3 has 12 residues. Germline assignment: CDR1 SGHVS and CDR2 FNYEAQ. V was shortened by 8 bases and J by 6 bases, with 11 bases between the two germline ends. The CDR3 sequence is CASGRAGQPQHF. The DNA for the CDR3 is TGTGCCAGCGGCAGGGCCGGTCAGCCCCAGCATTTT.

The chain recombines TRBV5-1 with TRBJ2-5, with no clear D. This CDR3 is 14 amino acids long. The germline gives CDR1 SGHRS, CDR2 YFSETQ. V was clipped by 3 bases and J by 2 bases, with 11 bases between them. CDR3 residues: CASSSDVMQETQYF. For the CDR3, the DNA is TGCGCCAGCAGCTCTGACGTTATGCAAGAGACCCAGTACTTC.

The chain links TRBV13 to TRBJ1-1, with 8 bases aligning to TRBD1. The junction had 10 bases not matched to a gene; V was cut back by 6 bases and J by 4 bases. The germline CDR1 and CDR2 sequences are PRHDT and FYEKMQ (reference sequence). This CDR3 comprises 15 residues. CDR3 loop: CASSPTDRASTEAFF. The CDR3 DNA sequence: TGTGCCAGCAGTCCAACGGACAGGGCGAGCACTGAAGCTTTCTTT.

On this clone itself: Relative to the germline gene, one junction end is altered; a read error may explain this. The chain employs TRBV19 and TRBJ2-2, with 7 nucleotides matching TRBD1. CDR3 length: 13 amino acids. Germline values: CDR1 LNHDA, CDR2 SQIVND (reference sequence). Here the CDR3 DNA reads TGTGCCAGTAGTGCGGACAGGTCCGGGGAGTTGTTTTTT. This translates into CASSADRSGELFF.

This chain joins TRBV7-9 and TRBJ2-3; 11 nucleotides match TRBD2. Germline CDR1 reads SEHNR; CDR2 reads FQNEAQ (reference sequence). The CDR3 loop spans 16 amino acids. J gave up 4 bases and V 3 bases, and 6 bases lay outside the gene matches. CDR3 protein: CASSFDLAGGADTQYF. The DNA of the CDR3 is TGTGCCAGCAGCTTCGATTTAGCGGGAGGGGCAGATACGCAGTATTTT.

The J gene is TRBJ1-1, the V gene TRBV19; D not certain. Germline lookup yields CDR1 LNHDA and CDR2 SQIVND (reference sequence). Trimming took off 3 bases at V and 8 bases at J, with 10 bases between the two ends. This CDR3 region has 12 residues. CDR3 amino acids: CASSIRRHEAFF. The CDR3 nucleotides are TGTGCCAGTAGTATTAGACGACACGAAGCTTTCTTT.

As to this clone: Other DNA sequences within the sample encode an identical CDR3. This chain joins TRBV19 and TRBJ2-1; D is unresolved. The CDR3 loop spans 15 amino acids. The germline V gene has CDR1 LNHDA and CDR2 SQIVND (reference sequence). V was trimmed by 1 base and J by 0 bases, leaving 7 bases between them. CDR3 sequence reads: CASSIGQSSYNEQFF. In nucleotides, the CDR3 is TGTGCCAGTAGTATAGGGCAGAGCTCCTACAATGAGCAGTTCTTC. The variable domain in full, with the rest retrieved from reference TRBV19 and TRBJ2-1, is DGGITQSPKYLFRKEGQNVTLSCEQNLNHDAMYWYRQDPGQGLRLIYYSQIVNDFQKGDIAEGYSVSREKKESFPLTVTSAQKNPTAFYLCASSIGQSSYNEQFFGPGTRLTVL.